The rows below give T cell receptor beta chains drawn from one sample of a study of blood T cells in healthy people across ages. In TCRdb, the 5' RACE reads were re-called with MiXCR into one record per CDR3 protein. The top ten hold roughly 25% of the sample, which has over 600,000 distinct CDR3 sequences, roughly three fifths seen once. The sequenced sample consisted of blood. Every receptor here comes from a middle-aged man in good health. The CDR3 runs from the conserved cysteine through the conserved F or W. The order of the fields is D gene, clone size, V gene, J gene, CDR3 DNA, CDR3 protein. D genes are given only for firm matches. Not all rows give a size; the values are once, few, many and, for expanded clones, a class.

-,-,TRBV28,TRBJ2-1,TGTGCCAGCAGTTTAGGTTACCGACCCAATGAGCAGTTCTTC,CASSLGYRPNEQFF
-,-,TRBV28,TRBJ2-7,TGTGCCAGCAGTTTCTCCTTCCCATACGAGCAGTACTTC,CASSFSFPYEQYF
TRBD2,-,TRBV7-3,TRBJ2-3,TGTGCCAGCAGCACCCGACTAGCGGGGGGTGCAGATACGCAGTATTTT,CASSTRLAGGADTQYF
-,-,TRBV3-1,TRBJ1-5,TGTGCCAGCAGCCATGCGACCGGGAGAAGCAATCAGCCCCAGCATTTT,CASSHATGRSNQPQHF
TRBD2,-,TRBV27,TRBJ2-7,TGTGCCAGCAGTTTTGGGGGGACTACCACCCCTGGGGAGCAGTACTTC,CASSFGGTTTPGEQYF
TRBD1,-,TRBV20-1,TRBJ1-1,TGCAGTGCTAGGAGAGGGGGCCAAACTGAAGCTTTCTTT,CSARRGGQTEAFF
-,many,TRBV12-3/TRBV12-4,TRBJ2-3,TGTGCCAGCAGCCCCCGGGGGGATACGCAGTATTTT,CASSPRGDTQYF
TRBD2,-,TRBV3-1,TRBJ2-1,TGTGCCAGCAGCCAAGATGCCAGCGGGACTACCTACAATGAGCAGTTCTTC,CASSQDASGTTYNEQFF
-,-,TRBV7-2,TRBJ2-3,TGTGCCAGCAGCCTCCACGATACGCAGTATTTT,CASSLHDTQYF
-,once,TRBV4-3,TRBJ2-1,TGCGCCAGCAGCCAAGAGGGCGGGACCGCGACTGAGCAGTTCTTC,CASSQEGGTATEQFF
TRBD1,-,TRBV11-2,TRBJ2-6,TGTGCCAGCAGCTCACGGACAGGATCAACCCCATCTGGGGCCAACGTCCTGACTTTC,CASSSRTGSTPSGANVLTF
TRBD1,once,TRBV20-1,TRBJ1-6,TGCAGTGCTAGGTCAACAGGGGGTTTTGGGTCACCCCTCCACTTT,CSARSTGGFGSPLHF